Sequencing of this TCR beta chain was carried out in a study of monozygotic twins with cystic fibrosis. Study context: Libraries were built from 2.5 to 3 micrograms of fragmented DNA using about 15 PCR cycles.

Method: immunoSEQ multiplex PCR; TCRdb's copy keeps in-frame clones and lacks some. The sample has 30,000 to 35,000 clones; approximately 67% are singletons. The V and J ends lost 4 bases and 0 bases respectively, with 15 bases between them. CDR1 SGDLS and CDR2 YYNGEE come from the germline V gene. This CDR3 has 16 amino acids. The source is a girl aged 10 to 17 with cystic fibrosis. The V and J genes are TRBV9 and TRBJ2-3; possible D gene TRBD1, 5 bases. Material: blood. The CDR3 DNA reads TGTGCCAGCAGCACACGCCTCAGGGTGAGCACAGATACGCAGTATTTT. Translating gives CASSTRLRVSTDTQYF.